Below, 5 T cell receptor beta chains from the same sample are listed, as sequenced in a study of cytomegalovirus exposure and HLA in healthy donors. The table came from immunoSEQ multiplex PCR; TCRdb's copy has only in-frame clones and leaves some out. The table lists about 54,000 clones, about 92% of them singletons. Sequenced input: PBMCs. Every receptor here comes from a woman aged 18-29 years in good health and CMV-seropositive.

The V call is TRBV29-1, the J call TRBJ2-4; 10 nucleotides match TRBD1. Germline V gene sequence: CDR1 SQVTM, CDR2 ANQGSEA. CDR3 length: 16 residues. V gave up 3 bases and J gave up 4 bases; unmatched junction bases: 9. CDR3 loop: CSVESRKGQGKNIQYF. The CDR3 nucleotides are TGCAGCGTTGAGTCCCGCAAGGGACAGGGGAAAAACATTCAGTACTTC.

The rearrangement joins TRBV2 to TRBJ1-5, with TRBD1 identical over 9 bases. The CDR3 loop spans 18 amino acids. Trimming at V came to 8 bases and at J to 1 base, leaving 15 bases not matched to a gene. CDR1 and CDR2 (germline): SNHLY, FYNNEI. This chain's CDR3 is CASGGDPSDRGSNQPQHF. The CDR3 DNA follows: TGTGCCAGCGGGGGCGATCCTTCAGACAGGGGGAGCAATCAGCCCCAGCATTTT.

The gene calls are TRBV10-3 and TRBJ2-3; D is ambiguous. This CDR3 is built from 12 residues. Germline V gene lookup returns CDR1 ENHRY and CDR2 SYGVKD. The V end was cut by 0 bases, the J end by 8 bases, with 6 bases between. The CDR3 DNA follows: TGTGCCATCAGTGAGTCGAAGCCTACGCAGTATTTT. Amino acids: CAISESKPTQYF.

The chain has TRBV6-5 and TRBJ2-7; 9 nucleotides line up with TRBD1. This CDR3 has 14 residues. The V and J ends lost 6 bases and 1 base, in that order; junction bases with no gene match: 4. The germline CDR1 and CDR2 sequences are MNHEY and SVGAGI. The CDR3 DNA reads as TGTGCCAGCAGCCAGGGACAGGGATCCTACGAGCAGTACTTC. It encodes CASSQGQGSYEQYF.

The chain is built from TRBV6-1 and TRBJ2-7; D is unresolved. Germline V lookup: CDR1 MNHNS, CDR2 SASEGT. Trimming took 2 bases from V and 3 from J, leaving 5 bases between them. The CDR3 spans 12 residues. This CDR3 is CASSERFYEQYF. The CDR3 nucleotides read TGTGCCAGCAGTGAACGGTTCTACGAGCAGTACTTC.